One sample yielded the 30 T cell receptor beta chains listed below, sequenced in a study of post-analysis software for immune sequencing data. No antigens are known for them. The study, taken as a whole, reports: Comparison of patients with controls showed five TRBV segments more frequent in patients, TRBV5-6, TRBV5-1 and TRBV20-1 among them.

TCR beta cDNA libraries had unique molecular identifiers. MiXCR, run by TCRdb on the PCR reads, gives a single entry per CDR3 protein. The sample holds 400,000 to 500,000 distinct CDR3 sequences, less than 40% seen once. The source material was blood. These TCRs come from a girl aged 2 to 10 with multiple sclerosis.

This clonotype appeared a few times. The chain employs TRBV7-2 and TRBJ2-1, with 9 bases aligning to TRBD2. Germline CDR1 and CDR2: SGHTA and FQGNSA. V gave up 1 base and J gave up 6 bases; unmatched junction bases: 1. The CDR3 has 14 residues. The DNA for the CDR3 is TGTGCCAGCAGCTTAGGCGGGAGGGTCAATGAGCAGTTCTTC. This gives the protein CASSLGGRVNEQFF.

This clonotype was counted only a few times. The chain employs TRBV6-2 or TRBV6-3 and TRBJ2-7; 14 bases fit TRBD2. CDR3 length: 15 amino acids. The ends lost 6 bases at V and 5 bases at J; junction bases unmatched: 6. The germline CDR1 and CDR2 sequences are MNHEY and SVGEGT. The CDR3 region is CASRRGLAGVDEQYF. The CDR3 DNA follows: TGTGCCAGCAGGAGGGGACTAGCGGGAGTCGACGAGCAGTACTTC.

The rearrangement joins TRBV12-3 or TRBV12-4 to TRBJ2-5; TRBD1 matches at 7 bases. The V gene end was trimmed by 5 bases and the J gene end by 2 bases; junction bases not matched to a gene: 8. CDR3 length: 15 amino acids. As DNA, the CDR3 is TGTGCCAGCAGTGCGAATTGGGACAGTCAAGAGACCCAGTACTTC. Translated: CASSANWDSQETQYF.

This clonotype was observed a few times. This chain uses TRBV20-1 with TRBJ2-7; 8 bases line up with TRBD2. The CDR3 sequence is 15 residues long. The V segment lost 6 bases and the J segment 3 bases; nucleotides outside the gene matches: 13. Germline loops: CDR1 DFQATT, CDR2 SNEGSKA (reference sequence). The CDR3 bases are TGCAGTGCCCCGGGACTAGAGCTCCTCTACTACGAGCAGTACTTC. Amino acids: CSAPGLELLYYEQYF.

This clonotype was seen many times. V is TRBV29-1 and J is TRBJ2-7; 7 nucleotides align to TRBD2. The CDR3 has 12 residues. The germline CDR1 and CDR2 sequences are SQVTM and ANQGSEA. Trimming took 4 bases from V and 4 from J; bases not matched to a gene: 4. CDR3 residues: CSVGLAGYEQYF. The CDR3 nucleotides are TGCAGCGTTGGACTAGCCGGGTACGAGCAGTACTTC.

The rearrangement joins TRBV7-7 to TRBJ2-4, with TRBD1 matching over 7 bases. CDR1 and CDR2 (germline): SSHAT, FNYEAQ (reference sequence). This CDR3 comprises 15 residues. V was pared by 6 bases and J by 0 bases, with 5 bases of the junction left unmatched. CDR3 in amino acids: CASRGTALAKNIQYF. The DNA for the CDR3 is TGTGCCAGCAGGGGGACAGCTCTAGCCAAAAACATTCAGTACTTC.

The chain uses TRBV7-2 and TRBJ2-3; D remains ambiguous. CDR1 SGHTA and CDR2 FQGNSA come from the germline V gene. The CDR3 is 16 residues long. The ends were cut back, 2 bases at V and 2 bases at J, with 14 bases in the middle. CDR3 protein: CASSLRDGRVTDTQYF. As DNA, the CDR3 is TGTGCCAGCAGCTTAAGGGATGGAAGAGTCACAGATACGCAGTATTTT.

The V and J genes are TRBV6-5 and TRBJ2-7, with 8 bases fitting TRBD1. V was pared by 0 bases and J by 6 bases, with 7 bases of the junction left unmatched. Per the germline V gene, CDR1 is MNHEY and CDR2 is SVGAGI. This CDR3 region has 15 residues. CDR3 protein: CASSYSRDRTLEQYF. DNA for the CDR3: TGTGCCAGCAGTTACTCGAGGGACAGGACCCTCGAGCAGTACTTC.

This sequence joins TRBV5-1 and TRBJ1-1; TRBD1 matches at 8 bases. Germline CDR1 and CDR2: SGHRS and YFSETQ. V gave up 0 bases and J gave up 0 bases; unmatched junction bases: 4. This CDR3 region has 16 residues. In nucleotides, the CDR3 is TGCGCCAGCAGCTTGGAATCGGGACAGGTGAACACTGAAGCTTTCTTT. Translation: CASSLESGQVNTEAFF.

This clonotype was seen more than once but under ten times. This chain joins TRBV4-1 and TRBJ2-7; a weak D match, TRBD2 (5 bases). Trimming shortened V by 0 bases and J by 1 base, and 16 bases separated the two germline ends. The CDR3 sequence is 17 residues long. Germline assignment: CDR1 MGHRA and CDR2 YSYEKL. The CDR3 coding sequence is TGCGCCAGCAGCCAAGATACAAGACGAGGGTCTTCCTACGAGCAGTACTTC. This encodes CASSQDTRRGSSYEQYF.

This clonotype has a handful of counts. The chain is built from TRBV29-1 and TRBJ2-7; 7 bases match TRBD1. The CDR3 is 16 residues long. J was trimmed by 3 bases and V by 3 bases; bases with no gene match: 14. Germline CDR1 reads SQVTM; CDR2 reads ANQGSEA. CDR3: CSVEGATGLLDYEQYF. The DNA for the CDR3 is TGCAGCGTTGAGGGTGCGACAGGGCTGCTGGACTACGAGCAGTACTTC.

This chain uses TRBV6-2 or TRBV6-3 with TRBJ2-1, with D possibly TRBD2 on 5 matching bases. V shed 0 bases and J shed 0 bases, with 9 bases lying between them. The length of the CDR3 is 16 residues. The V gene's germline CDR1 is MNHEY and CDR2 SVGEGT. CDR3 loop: CASSYSRGGSYNEQFF. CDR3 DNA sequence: TGTGCCAGCAGTTACTCTCGCGGAGGCTCCTACAATGAGCAGTTCTTC.

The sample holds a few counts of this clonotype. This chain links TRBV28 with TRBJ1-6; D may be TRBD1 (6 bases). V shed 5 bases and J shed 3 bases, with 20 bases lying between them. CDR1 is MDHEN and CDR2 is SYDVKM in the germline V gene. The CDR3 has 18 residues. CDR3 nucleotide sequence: TGTGCCAGCAGTCTAGAGCAATTTACAGGGTTCTATAATTCACCCCTCCACTTT. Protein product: CASSLEQFTGFYNSPLHF. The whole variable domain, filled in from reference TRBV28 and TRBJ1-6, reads DVKVTQSSRYLVKRTGEKVFLECVQDMDHENMFWYRQDPGLGLRLIYFSYDVKMKEKGDIPEGYSVSREKKERFSLILESASTNQTSMYLCASSLEQFTGFYNSPLHFGNGTRLTVT.

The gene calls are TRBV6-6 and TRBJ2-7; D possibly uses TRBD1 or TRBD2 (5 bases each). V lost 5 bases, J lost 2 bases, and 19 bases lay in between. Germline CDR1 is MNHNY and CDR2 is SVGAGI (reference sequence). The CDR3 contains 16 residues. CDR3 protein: CASSKSRGTHAYEQYF. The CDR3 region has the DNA TGTGCCAGCAGTAAATCACGTGGGACGCATGCCTACGAGCAGTACTTC.

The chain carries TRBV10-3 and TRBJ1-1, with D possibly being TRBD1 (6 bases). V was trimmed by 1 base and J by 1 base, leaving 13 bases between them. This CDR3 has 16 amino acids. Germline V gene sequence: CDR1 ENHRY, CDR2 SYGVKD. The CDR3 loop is CAISELTGTKNTEAFF. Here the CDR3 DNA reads TGTGCCATCAGTGAGTTGACCGGGACAAAGAACACTGAAGCTTTCTTT.

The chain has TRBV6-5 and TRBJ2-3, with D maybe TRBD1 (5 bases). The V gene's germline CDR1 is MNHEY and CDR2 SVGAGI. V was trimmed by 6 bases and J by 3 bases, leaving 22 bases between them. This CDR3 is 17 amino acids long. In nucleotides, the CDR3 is TGTGCCAGCAGCTTACTTGGACAACCCCGTTGGACAGATACGCAGTATTTT. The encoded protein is CASSLLGQPRWTDTQYF.

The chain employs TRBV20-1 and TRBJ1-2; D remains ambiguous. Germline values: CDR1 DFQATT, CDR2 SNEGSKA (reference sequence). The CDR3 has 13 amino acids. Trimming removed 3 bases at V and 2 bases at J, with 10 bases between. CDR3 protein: CSASGRGNYGYTF. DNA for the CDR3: TGCAGTGCTAGCGGTCGGGGAAACTATGGCTACACCTTC.

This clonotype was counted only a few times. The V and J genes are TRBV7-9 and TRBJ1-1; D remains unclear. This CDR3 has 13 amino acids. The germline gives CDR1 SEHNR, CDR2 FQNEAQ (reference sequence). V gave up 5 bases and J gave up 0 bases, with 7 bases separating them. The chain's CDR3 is CASSDGLNTEAFF. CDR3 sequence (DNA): TGTGCCAGCAGCGATGGGTTGAACACTGAAGCTTTCTTT.

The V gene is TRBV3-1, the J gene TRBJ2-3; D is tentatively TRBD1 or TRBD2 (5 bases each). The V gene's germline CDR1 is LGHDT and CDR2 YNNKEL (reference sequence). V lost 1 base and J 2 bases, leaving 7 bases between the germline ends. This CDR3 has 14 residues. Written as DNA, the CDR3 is TGTGCCAGCAGCCAAGGGGGGTACACAGATACGCAGTATTTT. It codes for CASSQGGYTDTQYF.

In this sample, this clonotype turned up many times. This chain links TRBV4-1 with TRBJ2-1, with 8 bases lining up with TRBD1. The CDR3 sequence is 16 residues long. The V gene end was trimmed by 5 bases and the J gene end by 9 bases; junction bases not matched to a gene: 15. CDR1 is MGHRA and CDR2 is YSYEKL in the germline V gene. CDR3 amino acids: CASSIESGTGGSEQFF. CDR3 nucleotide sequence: TGCGCCAGCAGCATAGAATCCGGGACAGGAGGGAGTGAGCAGTTCTTC.

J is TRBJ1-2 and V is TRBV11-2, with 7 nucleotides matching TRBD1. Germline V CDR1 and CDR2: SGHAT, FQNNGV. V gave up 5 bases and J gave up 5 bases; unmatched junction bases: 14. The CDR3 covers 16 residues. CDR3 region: CASSPSPVGTAYGYTF. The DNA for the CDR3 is TGTGCCAGCAGCCCCTCCCCGGTGGGGACAGCTTATGGCTACACCTTC.

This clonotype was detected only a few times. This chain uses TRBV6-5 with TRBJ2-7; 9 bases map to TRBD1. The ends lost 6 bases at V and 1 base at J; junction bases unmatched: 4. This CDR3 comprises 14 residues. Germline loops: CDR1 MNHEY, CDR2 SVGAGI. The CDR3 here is CASRQTGGSYEQYF. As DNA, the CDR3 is TGTGCCAGCAGACAGACAGGGGGTTCCTACGAGCAGTACTTC.

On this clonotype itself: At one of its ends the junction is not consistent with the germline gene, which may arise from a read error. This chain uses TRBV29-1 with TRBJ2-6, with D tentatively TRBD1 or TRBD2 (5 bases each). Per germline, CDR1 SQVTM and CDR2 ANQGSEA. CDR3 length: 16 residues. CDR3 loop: CSVARDTTSGANVRTF. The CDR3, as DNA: TGCAGCGTTGCTCGGGATACTACCTCTGGGGCCAACGTCCGGACTTTC.

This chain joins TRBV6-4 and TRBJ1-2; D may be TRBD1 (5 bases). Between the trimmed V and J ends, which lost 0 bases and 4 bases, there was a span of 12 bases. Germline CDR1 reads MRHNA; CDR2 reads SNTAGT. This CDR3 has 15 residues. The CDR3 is CASSDSKGPGYGYTF. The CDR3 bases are TGTGCCAGCAGTGACTCTAAGGGGCCGGGCTATGGCTACACCTTC.

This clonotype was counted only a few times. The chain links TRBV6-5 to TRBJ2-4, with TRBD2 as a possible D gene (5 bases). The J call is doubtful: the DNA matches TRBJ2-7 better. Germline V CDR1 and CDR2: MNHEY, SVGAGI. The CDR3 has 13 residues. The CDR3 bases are TGTGCCAGCAGTTACACAGACTATGGCGAGCAGTACTTC. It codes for CASSYTDYGEQYF.

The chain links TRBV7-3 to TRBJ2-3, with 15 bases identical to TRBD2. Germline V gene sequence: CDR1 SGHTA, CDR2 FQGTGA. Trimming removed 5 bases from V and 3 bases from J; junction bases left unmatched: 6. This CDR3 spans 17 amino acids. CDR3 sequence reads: CASSVSGLAGGTDTQYF. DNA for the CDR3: TGTGCCAGCAGCGTATCCGGACTAGCGGGGGGGACAGATACGCAGTATTTT.

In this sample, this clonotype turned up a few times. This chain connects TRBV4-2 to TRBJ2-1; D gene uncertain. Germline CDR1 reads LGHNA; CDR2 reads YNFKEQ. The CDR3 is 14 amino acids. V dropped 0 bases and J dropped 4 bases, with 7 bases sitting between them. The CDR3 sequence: CASSQDRRYNEQFF. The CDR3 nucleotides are TGTGCCAGCAGCCAAGATAGAAGATACAATGAGCAGTTCTTC.

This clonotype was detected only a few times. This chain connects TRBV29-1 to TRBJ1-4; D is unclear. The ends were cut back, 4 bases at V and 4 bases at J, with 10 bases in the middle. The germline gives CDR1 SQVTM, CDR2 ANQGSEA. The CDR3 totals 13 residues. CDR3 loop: CSVGARDNEKLFF. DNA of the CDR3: TGCAGCGTTGGTGCGAGGGATAATGAAAAACTGTTTTTT.

The CDR3 DNA reads as TGTGCCACCAGTGAAGGACAGGGTCTTAATCAGCCCCAGCATTTT. It is translated as CATSEGQGLNQPQHF. The chain uses TRBV24-1 and TRBJ1-5, with 8 bases that match TRBD1. CDR3 length equals 15 residues. V trimming: 4 bases; J trimming: 4 bases; junction bases outside the gene matches: 5. The V gene's germline CDR1 is KGHDR and CDR2 SFDVKD.

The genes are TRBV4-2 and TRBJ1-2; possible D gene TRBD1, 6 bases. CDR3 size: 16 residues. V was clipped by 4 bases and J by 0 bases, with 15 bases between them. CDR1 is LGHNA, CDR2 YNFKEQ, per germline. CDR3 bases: TGTGCCAGCAGCCTCCCAGGAGGGGGGCCTAACTATGGCTACACCTTC. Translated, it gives CASSLPGGGPNYGYTF.